Here is one T cell receptor (beta chain) with its context. The antigen is unknown. This sample was taken from a study of cytomegalovirus exposure and HLA in healthy donors. PCR was performed using 60 Vbeta and 13 Jbeta primers. Here immunoSEQ multiplex PCR was the method, and the copy in TCRdb shows in-frame clones only, minus some. The table records 150,000 to 200,000 clones, roughly 80% of them present only once. This CDR3 is 14 amino acids long. From germline, CDR1 is SGHVS and CDR2 FQNEAQ. The V and J ends lost 1 base and 2 bases respectively, with 9 bases between them. Study-level findings and limits: Available immune exposure information covered CMV serostatus only. Investigators reported 150 to 200 TCR beta chains as tied to cytomegalovirus.

The source of this sequence is a woman aged 25 to 39 in good health and CMV-seropositive. Sequenced sample: PBMCs. This chain links TRBV7-8 with TRBJ2-7, with a tentative D call TRBD1 (6 bases). The CDR3 loop is CASSLGGQTYEQYF. CDR3 nucleotides: TGTGCCAGCAGCTTAGGAGGACAGACCTACGAGCAGTACTTC.